This is a list of T cell receptor beta chains from one sample in a study of T-cell memory formation after mild COVID-19. TCRdb independently ran MiXCR on the 5' RACE reads; one entry per CDR3 protein. Seen here are around 53,000 distinct CDR3 sequences, 9% to 15% observed once, and the top ten hold more than 20%. The sample was PBMCs or a T cell subset sorted from them (not recorded which). These receptors were collected from a man aged 18 to 30 who had mild COVID-19 (a few samples of this study predate the infection). Cell type and time point are not known. CDR3s leave out the opening cysteine and the closing phenylalanine or tryptophan. The order of the fields is V gene, CDR3 protein.

v_gene: TRBV7-8
CDR3aa: ASSSRTGGQTQY

v_gene: TRBV3-1
CDR3aa: ATQGAGGELF

v_gene: TRBV6-6
CDR3aa: ASRDGGAGNTEAF

v_gene: TRBV5-1
CDR3aa: ASSDTQGAREQY

v_gene: TRBV29-1
CDR3aa: SVDAVGEVTEAF

v_gene: TRBV9
CDR3aa: ASSVGGGSGNTIY

v_gene: TRBV4-1
CDR3aa: ASSQEGGYSMQY

v_gene: TRBV12-3/TRBV12-4
CDR3aa: ASRPTGTAGEQF

v_gene: TRBV2
CDR3aa: ASSVSGELF

v_gene: TRBV3-1
CDR3aa: ASSRDRGITEAF

v_gene: TRBV28
CDR3aa: ASRPGQGYNEQF

v_gene: TRBV9
CDR3aa: ASTWSGGLGETQY

v_gene: TRBV10-2
CDR3aa: ASSKSLIGLAKNIQY

v_gene: TRBV7-2
CDR3aa: ASSPRVGGAGEKLF

v_gene: TRBV6-1
CDR3aa: ASNPLLTGTQTQY

v_gene: TRBV29-1
CDR3aa: SVRGTENTEAF

v_gene: TRBV6-5
CDR3aa: ASSYYGGSNTEAF

v_gene: TRBV10-3
CDR3aa: AITARGVPDTQY

v_gene: TRBV12-3/TRBV12-4
CDR3aa: ASSPRPLTSGPYEQY

v_gene: TRBV15
CDR3aa: ATSRDLNEQF

v_gene: TRBV7-9
CDR3aa: ASSPVGSASTDTQY

v_gene: TRBV4-1
CDR3aa: ASSQPTRRSNYGYT

v_gene: TRBV10-3
CDR3aa: AISDIPGQANYGYT

v_gene: TRBV7-2
CDR3aa: ASTTRQANTGELF

v_gene: TRBV7-9
CDR3aa: ASSLQGPNTEAF

v_gene: TRBV27
CDR3aa: ATRKEGHSYEQY

v_gene: TRBV9
CDR3aa: ASSPYSGGPGETQY

v_gene: TRBV28
CDR3aa: ASSLIMAGELF

v_gene: TRBV6-5
CDR3aa: ASSSMLGQPQH

v_gene: TRBV20-1
CDR3aa: SANSMTGGTDTQY

v_gene: TRBV5-6
CDR3aa: ASSPYRDRGPGANVLT

v_gene: TRBV12-3/TRBV12-4
CDR3aa: ASSLNTGNTEAF

v_gene: TRBV5-1
CDR3aa: ASSPTQETQY

v_gene: TRBV28
CDR3aa: ATRGQSENTDTQY

v_gene: TRBV20-1
CDR3aa: SARDYERDTQY

v_gene: TRBV7-2
CDR3aa: ASRRDGTGGNEQF

v_gene: TRBV12-3/TRBV12-4
CDR3aa: ASSLAGGQPQH

v_gene: TRBV7-2
CDR3aa: ASSSPGRTGNTIY

v_gene: TRBV5-1
CDR3aa: ASSAGLYSGNTIY

v_gene: TRBV5-4
CDR3aa: ASSSTTPTGGTEAF

v_gene: TRBV6-1
CDR3aa: ASSEPPGPEDTQY

v_gene: TRBV19
CDR3aa: ASSGVGGTGELF

v_gene: TRBV4-3
CDR3aa: ASSQDYGGELF

v_gene: TRBV10-2
CDR3aa: ASSESSREQF

v_gene: TRBV20-1
CDR3aa: SASGTSGWARYNEQF

v_gene: TRBV7-3
CDR3aa: ASSRTPTRGIGTDTQY

v_gene: TRBV5-6
CDR3aa: ASSLALGESYGANVLT

v_gene: TRBV7-2
CDR3aa: ASSLSRDSTYT

v_gene: TRBV12-3/TRBV12-4
CDR3aa: ASSLGYQGETQY

v_gene: TRBV5-6
CDR3aa: ASSFRLGGDGYT

v_gene: TRBV7-9
CDR3aa: ASSFTAGSGETQY

v_gene: TRBV3-1
CDR3aa: ASSLTGVEETQY

v_gene: TRBV3-2
CDR3aa: ASSQDSGRPLKMNTEAF